These 23 T cell receptor beta chains were all obtained from the same sample, sequenced in a study of cytomegalovirus exposure and HLA in healthy donors listed by TCRdb under 2017. Libraries were constructed by the immunoSEQ multiplex PCR assay. The multiplex PCR relied on a mix of 60 forward primers for TCR Vbeta segments and 13 reverse primers for TCR Jbeta segments. In TCRdb, the immuneACCESS table is reduced to in-frame sequences with V and J assigned. These tables do not hold every clone; where another copy was compared, an unresolved V gene accounts for under half, and the others remain unexplained. Recorded for this sample are roughly 100,000 clones; around 80% of them occurred a single time. The ten largest clones take up about 0.79% of the sample. Sequencing input: PBMCs. These receptors originate from a woman aged 55-70 years in good health and CMV-seronegative.

This clone was recorded a few times. The DNA for the CDR3 is TGTGCCAGCAGCGTACAGGGTACGTCTGGAAACACCATATATTTT. This codes for CASSVQGTSGNTIYF. This chain joins TRBV7-2 and TRBJ1-3; D is perhaps TRBD1 (6 bases). This CDR3 has 15 amino acids. V shed 5 bases and J shed 1 base, with 12 bases lying between them. Per the germline V gene, CDR1 is SGHTA and CDR2 is FQGNSA.

The chain couples TRBV7-7 to TRBJ2-1, with D maybe TRBD2 (6 bases). Trimming cost V 1 base and J 8 bases, with 15 bases left between them. Germline CDR1 is SSHAT and CDR2 is FNYEAQ (reference sequence). The CDR3 runs 15 residues. The DNA for the CDR3 is TGTGCCAGCAGCTTAGGTAGGGGCGGGATCGATGAGCAGTTCTTC. Its translation: CASSLGRGGIDEQFF. The variable domain in full, with the rest retrieved from reference TRBV7-7 and TRBJ2-1, is GAGVSQSPRYKVTKRGQDVTLRCDPISSHATLYWYQQALGQGPEFLTYFNYEAQPDKSGLPSDRFSAERPEGSISTLTIQRTEQRDSAMYRCASSLGRGGIDEQFFGPGTRLTVL.

This chain joins TRBV7-2 and TRBJ1-3, with 9 bases aligning to TRBD1. J was trimmed by 4 bases and V by 5 bases; bases with no gene match: 3. CDR1 is SGHTA, CDR2 FQGNSA, per germline. The CDR3 extends over 14 amino acids. CDR3 sequence reads: CASSPGQGGNTIYF. The CDR3 DNA reads TGTGCCAGCAGCCCGGGACAGGGAGGAAACACCATATATTTT.

The chain employs TRBV7-7 and TRBJ2-3, with TRBD2 identical over 13 bases. CDR3 size: 16 residues. Germline CDR1 is SSHAT and CDR2 is FNYEAQ (reference sequence). J gave up 4 bases and V 5 bases, and 6 bases lay outside the gene matches. The CDR3 nucleotides are TGTGCCAGCAGCCCCGGACTAGCGGGAGTAGCAGATACGCAGTATTTT. Protein: CASSPGLAGVADTQYF.

The rearrangement uses TRBV7-9 and TRBJ1-1; TRBD1 is a possible D gene (6 bases). This CDR3 is built from 13 residues. Germline loops: CDR1 SEHNR, CDR2 FQNEAQ (reference sequence). V gave up 7 bases and J gave up 4 bases, with 13 bases separating them. CDR3 in amino acids: CASTPIGGTEAFF. CDR3 nucleotide sequence: TGTGCCAGCACCCCGATAGGGGGCACTGAAGCTTTCTTT.

This clone occurred once. The gene calls are TRBV30 and TRBJ1-2; 7 nucleotides agree with TRBD1. Germline loops: CDR1 GTSNPN, CDR2 SVGIG (reference sequence). With 0 bases clipped from V and 13 bases from J, the junction kept 8 bases outside the gene matches. CDR3 length: 12 residues. CDR3 coding DNA: TGTGCCTGGAGTGTACGAGACAGGGCAGTCACCTTC. Amino acids: CAWSVRDRAVTF.

The table lists this clone with a count of one. The chain employs TRBV5-6 and TRBJ2-1, with TRBD1 as a possible D gene (5 bases). The length of the CDR3 is 13 residues. V was cut by 0 bases and J by 5 bases, with 6 bases left in between. CDR1 is SGHDT and CDR2 is YYEEEE in the germline V gene. In DNA, the CDR3 is TGTGCCAGCAGCTTGGAGACAGACAATGAGCAGTTCTTC. Translation: CASSLETDNEQFF.

V is TRBV6-6 and J is TRBJ2-1; the match to TRBD2 covers 9 bases. The V and J ends lost 2 bases and 0 bases, in that order; junction bases with no gene match: 2. CDR3 length: 16 amino acids. Germline CDR1 is MNHNY and CDR2 is SVGAGI (reference sequence). The CDR3 DNA reads TGTGCCAGCAGTTACCCTAGCGGGAACTCCTACAATGAGCAGTTCTTC. This sequence encodes CASSYPSGNSYNEQFF.

V gene TRBV12-5 combines with J gene TRBJ2-3, with 8 positions matching TRBD2. V gave up 5 bases and J gave up 4 bases; unmatched junction bases: 5. The CDR3 length is 14 residues. Looked up from germline, CDR1 is LGHNT and CDR2 is FRNRAP. DNA for the CDR3: TGTGCTAGTGGTCCGGGGACTAGGGCAGATACGCAGTATTTT. Amino acid sequence: CASGPGTRADTQYF.

The CDR3, as DNA: TGTGCCTGGACAACGGGGGGCAGGACAGATACGCAGTATTTT. Amino acids: CAWTTGGRTDTQYF. This rearrangement joins TRBV30 to TRBJ2-3; D is perhaps TRBD2 (7 bases). CDR1 and CDR2 from the germline V gene are GTSNPN and SVGIG (reference sequence). V was cut by 4 bases and J by 3 bases, with 14 bases left in between. The length of the CDR3 is 14 residues.

The genes are TRBV5-4 and TRBJ2-1; possible D gene TRBD1, 5 bases. The germline V gene has CDR1 SGHNT and CDR2 YYREEE (reference sequence). CDR3 size: 13 residues. Trimming left V 1 base short and J 7 bases short, with 9 bases between. The CDR3 DNA reads as TGTGCCAGCAGCTTGCGGACAAATAATGAGCAGTTCTTC. Protein product: CASSLRTNNEQFF.

The chain is built from TRBV5-1 and TRBJ2-7; TRBD1 agrees at 10 bases. The length of the CDR3 is 15 residues. V lost 3 bases, J lost 4 bases, and 7 bases stayed unmatched. Germline V gives CDR1 SGHRS, CDR2 YFSETQ. DNA for the CDR3: TGCGCCAGCAGCTCGGGACAGGGGAGGTCGTACGAGCAGTACTTC. It translates to CASSSGQGRSYEQYF.

This clone was counted between two and nine times. The chain joins TRBV5-1 to TRBJ1-1; TRBD1 agrees at 7 bases. From germline, CDR1 is SGHRS and CDR2 YFSETQ. Trimming took 4 bases from V and 1 from J; bases not matched to a gene: 4. This CDR3 spans 14 amino acids. Written as DNA, the CDR3 is TGCGCCAGCAGCCTTGGGACAGAGAACACTGAAGCTTTCTTT. Encoded protein: CASSLGTENTEAFF.

This chain connects TRBV25-1 to TRBJ1-3; no reliable D call. Trimming stripped 8 bases from V and 4 bases from J, with 12 bases between. The CDR3 is 13 residues long. The germline V gene has CDR1 MGHDK and CDR2 SYGVNS. For the CDR3, the DNA is TGTGCCAGCCTTCGTGAGGGCGGAAACACCATATATTTT. Residues: CASLREGGNTIYF.

This clone has just one count. The chain recombines TRBV28 with TRBJ1-2, with 8 positions matching TRBD1. The CDR3 loop spans 14 amino acids. The junction had 6 bases not matched to a gene; V was cut back by 8 bases and J by 1 base. The germline gives CDR1 MDHEN, CDR2 SYDVKM. The CDR3 nucleotides are TGTGCCAGCTGCTCAGGGGGCCATAACTATGGCTACACCTTC. Amino acid sequence: CASCSGGHNYGYTF.

V gene TRBV9 combines with J gene TRBJ2-7; possible D gene TRBD1, 5 bases. Between the trimmed V and J ends, which lost 0 bases and 6 bases, there was a span of 13 bases. Germline values: CDR1 SGDLS, CDR2 YYNGEE. This CDR3 is built from 14 residues. In DNA form, the CDR3 reads TGTGCCAGCAGCGTAGGTGAGGATGGGGCCGAGCAGTACTTC. Translated: CASSVGEDGAEQYF.

The V and J genes are TRBV10-1 and TRBJ2-7; a possible D gene is TRBD2 (6 bases). The CDR3 length is 13 residues. CDR1 is WNHNN and CDR2 is SYGVQD in the germline V gene (reference sequence). The V and J ends lost 6 bases and 2 bases respectively, with 11 bases between them. The CDR3 protein is CASRDGSTYEQYF. The CDR3 bases are TGCGCCAGCAGGGACGGGAGTACCTACGAGCAGTACTTC.

The CDR3 DNA is TGCGCCAGCAGCGCATTCTTGAGCGGGGGGGCAGGGAATGAGCAGTTCTTC. Its translation: CASSAFLSGGAGNEQFF. The chain joins TRBV5-1 to TRBJ2-1; TRBD2 matches at 10 bases. From germline, CDR1 is SGHRS and CDR2 YFSETQ. The CDR3 length is 17 residues. Germline trimming cut 4 bases from V and 7 bases from J; bases unmatched to any gene: 14.

V gene TRBV28 combines with J gene TRBJ2-6; D unresolved. The CDR3 consists of 14 residues. CDR1 is MDHEN, CDR2 SYDVKM, per germline. V lost 6 bases, J lost 0 bases, and 6 bases lay in between. The CDR3: CASRLSSGANVLTF. The CDR3 DNA sequence: TGTGCCAGCAGGCTAAGCTCTGGGGCCAACGTCCTGACTTTC.

CDR3 in amino acids: CASSLARTVEQFF. In DNA, the CDR3 is TGCGCCAGCAGCTTGGCCCGGACAGTTGAGCAGTTCTTC. The rearrangement uses TRBV5-1 and TRBJ2-1, with D perhaps TRBD1 (6 bases). The CDR3 is made up of 13 amino acids. V was cut by 0 bases and J by 9 bases, with 10 bases left in between. Germline V gives CDR1 SGHRS, CDR2 YFSETQ.

This chain links TRBV4-3 with TRBJ2-3; TRBD2 agrees at 9 bases. This CDR3 contains 15 residues. Germline lookup yields CDR1 LGHNA and CDR2 YSLEER. V shed 4 bases and J 1 base; nucleotides not matched to a gene: 3. The CDR3 DNA follows: TGCGCCAGCAGCCCCCGACTAGCGGGCACAGATACGCAGTATTTT. Translated: CASSPRLAGTDTQYF.

Details on this clone: A junction end diverges from the germline sequence, so it may reflect a read error. This chain connects TRBV5-6 to TRBJ1-2; TRBD1 matches 9 bases. Looked up from germline, CDR1 is SGHDT and CDR2 is YYEEEE. The CDR3 covers 17 residues. The CDR3 DNA follows: TGTGCCAGCAGTTTGGACAGGGGCAGCCGTACTAACTATGGCTACACCTTC. This encodes CASSLDRGSRTNYGYTF.

This clone was counted once. The rearrangement uses TRBV5-4 and TRBJ2-2; TRBD2 aligns across 10 bases. This CDR3 is built from 17 residues. V was pared by 1 base and J by 3 bases, with 6 bases of the junction left unmatched. CDR1 and CDR2 from the germline V gene are SGHNT and YYREEE (reference sequence). CDR3 sequence reads: CASSLPLTSGDTGELFF. The CDR3 DNA reads TGTGCCAGCAGCTTGCCGCTAACTAGCGGGGACACCGGGGAGCTGTTTTTT.